The sequence of this T cell receptor (beta chain) was determined in a study of T cells after yellow fever vaccination. Study-wide results and caveats: Peak timing came faster in the weaker secondary response, day 5 versus 15.

V was clipped by 2 bases and J by 0 bases, with 9 bases between them. The CDR3 loop spans 16 amino acids. The germline gives CDR1 SGDLS, CDR2 YYNGEE. UMIs were added to TCR cDNA along with a universal primer site when it was made by 5'RACE template switching. TCRdb re-called the 5' RACE reads with MiXCR, one entry per CDR3 protein. The table shows 550,000 or so distinct CDR3 sequences, with 19% occurring only once. As to this clonotype: Its cognate antigen is unknown.

The clonotype comes from a man aged 30-40 years who received the YFV17D yellow fever vaccine. V usage is TRBV9 and J usage is TRBJ2-6; D possibly uses TRBD1 or TRBD2 (5 bases each). Sequencing used PBMCs, obtained 15 days after the yellow fever booster vaccination. The CDR3 DNA sequence: TGTGCCAGCAGCGTGGGGGTCAACTCTGGGGCCAACGTCCTGACTTTC. Protein sequence: CASSVGVNSGANVLTF.